This TCR beta chain appears in the sequencing data of a study of shared clonotypes between healthy human individuals. Overall study context: Used for every donor were three CD4 naive, three CD4 memory, two CD8 naive and one CD8 memory plate. Whole-study findings and limits: Rarefaction demonstrated incomplete sorted-subset sequencing despite large depth. A few donors showed sharing of 4.5% to 5% of naive CD4 clonotypes.

TCRdb's copy holds only in-frame clones and misses some; the assay was immunoSEQ multiplex PCR. Among hundreds of thousands of clones listed, less than 98% were seen once. A remark on this clone: Its antigen remains unidentified.

CDR1 is MNHEY and CDR2 is SVGAGI in the germline V gene. V shed 0 bases and J shed 4 bases, with 7 bases lying between them. The CDR3 is 15 amino acids. The chain combines TRBV6-5 with TRBJ1-6, with D tentatively TRBD1 (5 bases). Material for sequencing was naive CD4+ T cells sorted from blood. Subset noted: CD45RA+ positively selected. The receptor's source is a woman under 40 in good health. The CDR3 DNA reads as TGTGCCAGCAGTTACTCGGGGCAGTATAATTCACCCCTCCACTTT. Residues: CASSYSGQYNSPLHF.